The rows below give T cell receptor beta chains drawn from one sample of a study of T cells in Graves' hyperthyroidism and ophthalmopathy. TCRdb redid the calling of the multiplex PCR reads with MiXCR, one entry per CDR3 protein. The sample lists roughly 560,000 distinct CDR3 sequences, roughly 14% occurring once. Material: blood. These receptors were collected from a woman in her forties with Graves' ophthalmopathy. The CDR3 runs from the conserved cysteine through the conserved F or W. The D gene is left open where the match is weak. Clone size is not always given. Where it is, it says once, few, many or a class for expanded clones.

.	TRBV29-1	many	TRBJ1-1	TGCAGCGTTAATACAGGGCACACTGAAGCTTTCTTT	CSVNTGHTEAFF
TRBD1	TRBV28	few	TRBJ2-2	TGTGCCAGCAGTAGTACAGGGGGCGCGCCCGGGGAGCTGTTTTTT	CASSSTGGAPGELFF
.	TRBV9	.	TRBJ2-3	TGTGCCAGCAGCGTAGCGTATACAGATACGCAGTATTTT	CASSVAYTDTQYF
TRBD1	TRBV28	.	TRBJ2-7	TGTGCCAGCAGGGGACAGAGTAAAGGCGAGCAGTACTTC	CASRGQSKGEQYF
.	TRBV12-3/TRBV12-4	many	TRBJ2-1	TGTGCCAGCAGTCTCCCATCAAGGGGGCAGTTCTTC	CASSLPSRGQFF
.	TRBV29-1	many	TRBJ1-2	TGCAGCGTTGACCCGGGGGGAGGGGGCTACACCTTC	CSVDPGGGGYTF
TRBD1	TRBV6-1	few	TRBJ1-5	TGTGCCAGCAGTGAGGTAGGGGGCTTGGGTCAGCCCCAGCATTTT	CASSEVGGLGQPQHF
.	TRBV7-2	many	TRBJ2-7	TGTGCCAGCAGCTTAGGGGCAGGGGCCTCCTACGAGCAGTACTTC	CASSLGAGASYEQYF
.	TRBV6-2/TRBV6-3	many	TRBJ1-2	TGTGCCAGCAAATCCGCAGTTTTTTCAGTTAACTATGGCTACACCTTC	CASKSAVFSVNYGYTF
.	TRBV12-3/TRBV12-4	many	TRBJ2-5	TGTGCCAGCAGCCGAGTCGAAGAGACCCAGTACTTC	CASSRVEETQYF
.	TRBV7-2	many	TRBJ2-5	TGTGCCAGCAGCTTCGCGGGGCAAGAGACCCAGTACTTC	CASSFAGQETQYF
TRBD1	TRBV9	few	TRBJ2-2	TGTGCCAGCAGCGTAGTACCCTGGACAGGGAAGAATTCCGGGGAGCTGTTTTTT	CASSVVPWTGKNSGELFF
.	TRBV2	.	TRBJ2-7	TGTGCCAGCATCCGTTTGGCAGGGTCCTACGAGCAGTACTTC	CASIRLAGSYEQYF
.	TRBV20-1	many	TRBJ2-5	TGCAGTGCTAGCTTCGCCTCCCAAGAGACCCAGTACTTC	CSASFASQETQYF
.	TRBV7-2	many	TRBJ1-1	TGTGCCAGCAGCACACAGGAGAACACTGAAGCTTTCTTT	CASSTQENTEAFF
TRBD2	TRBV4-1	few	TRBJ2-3	TGCGCCAGCAGCCAATATAAAGCGGGGAGCACAGATACGCAGTATTTT	CASSQYKAGSTDTQYF
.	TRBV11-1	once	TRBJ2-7	TGTGCCAGCAGCGTCCGGGACTTGCTCTACGAGCAGTACTTC	CASSVRDLLYEQYF
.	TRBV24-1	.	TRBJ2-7	TGTGCCACCAGTGATTCCCAGAGAGGGTACGAGCAGTACTTC	CATSDSQRGYEQYF
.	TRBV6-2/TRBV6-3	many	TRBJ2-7	TGTGCCAGCAGCCTCAGAAAAACCGAGACAGGTGGGATAGTTGAGCAGTACTTC	CASSLRKTETGGIVEQYF
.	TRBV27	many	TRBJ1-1	TGTGCCAGCAGTTTATCAAGATGGTCTGAAGCTTTCTTT	CASSLSRWSEAFF
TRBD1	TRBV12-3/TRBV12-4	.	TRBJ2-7	TGTGCCAGCAGTTTCCGGGACAGGGGGGGTACCTACGAGCAGTACTTC	CASSFRDRGGTYEQYF
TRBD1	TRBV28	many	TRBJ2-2	TGTGCCAGCAAGAGGTTCGGGACAGAACATACCGGGGAGCTGTTTTTT	CASKRFGTEHTGELFF
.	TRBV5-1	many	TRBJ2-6	TGCGCCAGCAGCCCCTTCACTACCGCTGGGGCCAACGTCCTGACTTTC	CASSPFTTAGANVLTF
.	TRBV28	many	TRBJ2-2	TGTGCCAGCATAGCGGCCGCGAACACCGGGGAGCTGTTTTTT	CASIAAANTGELFF
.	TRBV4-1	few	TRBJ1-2	TGCGCCAGCAGCCGATCCGGGGAGACACAACTCCATGGCTACACCTTC	CASSRSGETQLHGYTF
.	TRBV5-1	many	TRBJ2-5	TGCGCCAGCAGCTTGACAGGGTCCGAGGAGACCCAGTACTTC	CASSLTGSEETQYF
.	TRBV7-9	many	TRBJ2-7	TGTGCCAGCAGCCTACCGGAGGCCGTCGAGCAGTACTTC	CASSLPEAVEQYF
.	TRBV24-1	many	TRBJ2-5	TGTGCCACCGAGGCCGGGACTCAAGAGACCCAGTACTTC	CATEAGTQETQYF
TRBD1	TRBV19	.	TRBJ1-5	TGTGCCAGTCTTAACAGGGGGCGAGGTCAGCCCCAGCATTTT	CASLNRGRGQPQHF
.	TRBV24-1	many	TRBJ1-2	TGTGCCACCAGTGAAATGGACGCCGGTGGCTACACCTTC	CATSEMDAGGYTF
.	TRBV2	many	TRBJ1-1	TGTGCCAGCAGTGAAGCGCACGGGTATGGAGAACCTTTCTTT	CASSEAHGYGEPFF
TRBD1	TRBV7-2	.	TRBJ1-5	TGTGCCAGCAGCCAGGGGGGGTCGGGTCAGCCCCAGCATTTT	CASSQGGSGQPQHF
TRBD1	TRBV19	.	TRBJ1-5	TGTGCCTGTAGTCCACAAGGGCAGGGGGCCAATCAGCCCCAGCATTTT	CACSPQGQGANQPQHF
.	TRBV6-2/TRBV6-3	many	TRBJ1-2	TGTGCCAGCAGTTACTCCGCAGATAACTATGGCTACACCTTC	CASSYSADNYGYTF
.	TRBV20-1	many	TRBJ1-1	TGCAGTGCTAGAGATCAATCCGGATTTGCGGGACCGGCTTTCTTT	CSARDQSGFAGPAFF
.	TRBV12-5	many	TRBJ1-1	TGTGCTAGTGGTTTGGTATTAGGCACCGACCCGAACACTGAAGCTTTCTTT	CASGLVLGTDPNTEAFF
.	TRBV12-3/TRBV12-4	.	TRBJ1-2	TGTGCCAGCAGCAAAGGGGGATGGCGTGGCTACACCTTC	CASSKGGWRGYTF
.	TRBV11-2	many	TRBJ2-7	TGTGCCAGCAGCTACACCTCAGACTGGCGGAACTACGAGCAGTACTTC	CASSYTSDWRNYEQYF
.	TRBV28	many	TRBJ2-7	TGTGCCAGCAGCCCCGGCGAGTCGGAGCGGGAGCAGTACTTC	CASSPGESEREQYF
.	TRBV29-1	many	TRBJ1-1	TGCAGCGTTACATCGGGTTCCAACACTGAAGCTTTCTTT	CSVTSGSNTEAFF
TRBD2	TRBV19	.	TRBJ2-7	TGTGCCAGTAGTACCTTTTTTCGGGGGGCCTACGAGCAGTACTTC	CASSTFFRGAYEQYF
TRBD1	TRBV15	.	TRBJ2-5	TGTGCCACCAGCAGCGGACAGGGTGAGACCCAGTACTTC	CATSSGQGETQYF
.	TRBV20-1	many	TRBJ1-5	TGCAGTGCTCTTTCTTTTGGGCAGGGGAATCAGCCCCAGCATTTT	CSALSFGQGNQPQHF
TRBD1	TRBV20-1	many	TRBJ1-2	TGCAGTGCTAGCCTATTGGCGGACAGGGGCTATGGCTACACCTTC	CSASLLADRGYGYTF
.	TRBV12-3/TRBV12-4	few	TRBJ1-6	TGTGCCAGCAGTTTGGCAGGGGTTAATTCACCCCTCCACTTT	CASSLAGVNSPLHF
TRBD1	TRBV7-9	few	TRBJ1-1	TGTGCCAGCAGCTTACGGGGGGACAGCACTGAAGCTTTCTTT	CASSLRGDSTEAFF
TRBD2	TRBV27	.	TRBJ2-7	TGTGCCAGCAGTGAAATGGGACGGTTCGGGGGGGAGCAGTACTTC	CASSEMGRFGGEQYF
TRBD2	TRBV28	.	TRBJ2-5	TGTGCCAGCCAACTTCGGACGGGGACTAGCGGGAGGTTAGAGACCCAGTACTTC	CASQLRTGTSGRLETQYF
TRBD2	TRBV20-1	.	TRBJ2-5	TGCAGTGCTTTACTAGCGGGGGGGGCGGAGACCCAGTACTTC	CSALLAGGAETQYF
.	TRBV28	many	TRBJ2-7	TGTGCCAGCAGTAAGGGCCCCTACGAGCAGTACTTC	CASSKGPYEQYF
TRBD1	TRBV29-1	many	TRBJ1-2	TGCAGCGTTGTTCAGGACAGGGTTGACGGCTACACCTTC	CSVVQDRVDGYTF